This T cell receptor (beta chain) was retrieved from a study of T-cell reconstitution after alpha-beta-depleted transplantation in children. Whole-study results and caveats: T-cell counts and diversity at one year following transplant were attributed mainly to newly produced T cells. At day 60, the high TCRbeta diversity found in some patients originated from recipient T cells and thymic progenitors that had survived. There were reportedly several hundred expanded graft clones from which alpha-beta T cells came about two months after transplant.

Unique molecular identifiers were incorporated into the prepared TCRbeta library. TCRdb passed the PCR reads through MiXCR, listing each CDR3 protein once. The sample has around 450,000 distinct CDR3 sequences; about 16% are singletons. Between the trimmed V and J ends, which lost 5 bases and 7 bases, there was a span of 11 bases. The CDR3 is 13 amino acids. CDR1 SEHNR and CDR2 FQNEAQ come from the germline V gene (reference sequence). This clonotype came up a few times. Its target is unknown. Sequencing used PBMCs, mostly from graft donor cells, obtained 360 days after TCRalphabeta/CD19-depleted stem cell transplant. The receptor comes from a boy younger than two who had a stem cell transplant for Wiskott-Aldrich syndrome, so the T cells may come from the graft donor. The rearrangement joins TRBV7-9 to TRBJ2-2; perhaps TRBD2 as D (5 bases). The CDR3 sequence: CASSPPEGGELFF. The CDR3 nucleotides are TGTGCCAGCAGCCCCCCTGAGGGCGGGGAGCTGTTTTTT.